Sequencing of this T cell receptor (beta chain) was carried out in a study of cytomegalovirus exposure and HLA in healthy donors. The PCR contained 60 Vbeta and 13 Jbeta primers. Using immunoSEQ multiplex PCR, the repertoire was profiled, and TCRdb retains in-frame clones only, with some absent. The sample consists of about 190,000 clones, about 77% of them appearing once. Germline trimming cut 8 bases from V and 6 bases from J; bases unmatched to any gene: 16. The length of the CDR3 is 16 residues. Per the germline V gene, CDR1 is MDHEN and CDR2 is SYDVKM. Sequenced material: PBMCs. The TCR sequence derives from a man aged 25-45 years in good health and CMV-seropositive. The chain is built from TRBV28 and TRBJ2-1, with TRBD2 matching 7 bases. This CDR3 is CASCCGSRKLLNEQFF. The CDR3 DNA is TGTGCCAGCTGCTGCGGGAGTAGGAAATTACTCAATGAGCAGTTCTTC.